This TCR beta chain was sequenced for a study of a mutant IDH1 vaccine in newly diagnosed glioma. The wider study: The treated group averaged 40.4 years old and was roughly 60% male, roughly 38% female.

Only in-frame clones appear in the TCRdb table, and some are missing; sequencing was by immunoSEQ multiplex PCR. Among about 54,000 clones listed, about 82% were seen once. Described time point: baseline, week 1 (first vaccination visit). Treatment in this sample: pre-vaccination baseline after standard-of-care therapy. New WHO grade 3 or 4 IDH1-mutant, ATRX-lost astrocytomas were present in all donors. Germline CDR1 reads KGHSH; CDR2 reads LQKENI. CDR3 size: 15 residues. V lost 3 bases, J lost 8 bases, and 19 bases lay in between. The chain carries TRBV18 and TRBJ1-1, with D perhaps matching TRBD1 (5 bases). Sequencing used PBMCs, obtained from a glioma patient treated with radiotherapy, temozolomide or both. The sequence was obtained from a young man with glioma. The CDR3 DNA reads TGTGCCAGCTCACCCCCAAACCAATGGCAGGGAGAAGCTTTCTTT. It translates to CASSPPNQWQGEAFF.